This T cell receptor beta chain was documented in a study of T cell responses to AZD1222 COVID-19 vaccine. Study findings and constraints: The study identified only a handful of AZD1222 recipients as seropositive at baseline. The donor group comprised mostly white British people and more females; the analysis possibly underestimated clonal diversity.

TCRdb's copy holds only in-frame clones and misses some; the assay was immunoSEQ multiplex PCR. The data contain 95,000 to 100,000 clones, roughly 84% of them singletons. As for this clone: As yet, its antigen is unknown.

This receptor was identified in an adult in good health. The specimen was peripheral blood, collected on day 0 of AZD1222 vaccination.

The CDR3 sequence is CASSPVPTTSGSLRGNEQFF. CDR3 DNA sequence: TGTGCCAGCAGTCCAGTCCCCACGACTAGCGGGAGCCTCCGCGGCAATGAGCAGTTCTTC. J is TRBJ2-1 and V is TRBV27; TRBD2 matches at 12 bases. CDR1 and CDR2 (germline): MNHEY, SMNVEV (reference sequence). The CDR3 consists of 20 residues. V trimming: 5 bases; J trimming: 6 bases; junction bases outside the gene matches: 20.